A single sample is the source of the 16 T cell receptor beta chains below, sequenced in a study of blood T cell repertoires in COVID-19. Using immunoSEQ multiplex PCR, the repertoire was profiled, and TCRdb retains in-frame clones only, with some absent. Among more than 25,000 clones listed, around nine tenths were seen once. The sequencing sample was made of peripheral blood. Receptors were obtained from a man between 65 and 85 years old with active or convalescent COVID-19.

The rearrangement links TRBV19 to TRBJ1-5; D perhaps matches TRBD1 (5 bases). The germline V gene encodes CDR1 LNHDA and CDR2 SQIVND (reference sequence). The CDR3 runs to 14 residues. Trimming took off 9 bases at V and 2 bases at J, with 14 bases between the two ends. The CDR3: CASQRSGGNQPQHF. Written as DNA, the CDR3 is TGTGCCAGCCAGCGATCGGGGGGCAATCAGCCCCAGCATTTT.

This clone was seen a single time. CDR3 in DNA: TGCGCCAGCAGCCAAGGACAGGGACAAAATTCACCCCTCCACTTT. Amino acid sequence: CASSQGQGQNSPLHF. The chain combines TRBV5-1 with TRBJ1-6; 8 nucleotides align to TRBD1. The CDR3 runs to 15 residues. The J segment lost 7 bases and the V segment lost 4 bases, leaving 7 bases of the junction unmatched. Germline V gives CDR1 SGHRS, CDR2 YFSETQ.

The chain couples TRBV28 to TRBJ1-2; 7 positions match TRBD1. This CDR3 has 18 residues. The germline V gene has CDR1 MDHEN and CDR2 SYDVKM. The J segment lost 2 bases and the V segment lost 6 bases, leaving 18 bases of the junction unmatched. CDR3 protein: CASSNILYRRDSNYGYTF. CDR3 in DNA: TGTGCCAGCAGCAATATTCTCTATAGGAGGGACAGCAACTATGGCTACACCTTC.

The CDR3 DNA is TGTGCCAGCAGTACCTACGGTCAGGGGGATTGGGGCTACACCTTC. It encodes CASSTYGQGDWGYTF. The chain carries TRBV27 and TRBJ1-2; 7 bases line up with TRBD1. CDR3 length equals 15 residues. The V gene end was trimmed by 5 bases and the J gene end by 8 bases; junction bases not matched to a gene: 14. The germline V gene encodes CDR1 MNHEY and CDR2 SMNVEV (reference sequence).

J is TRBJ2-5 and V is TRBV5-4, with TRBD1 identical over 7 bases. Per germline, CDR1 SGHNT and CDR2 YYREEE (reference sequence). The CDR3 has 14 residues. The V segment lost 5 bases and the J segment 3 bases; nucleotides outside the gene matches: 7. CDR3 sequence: CASRMGTAEETQYF. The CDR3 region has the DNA TGTGCCAGCAGGATGGGGACAGCTGAAGAGACCCAGTACTTC. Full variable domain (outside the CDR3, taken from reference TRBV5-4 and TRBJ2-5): ETGVTQSPTHLIKTRGQQVTLRCSSQSGHNTVSWYQQALGQGPQFIFQYYREEENGRGNFPPRFSGLQFPNYSSELNVNALELDDSALYLCASRMGTAEETQYFGPGTRLLVL.

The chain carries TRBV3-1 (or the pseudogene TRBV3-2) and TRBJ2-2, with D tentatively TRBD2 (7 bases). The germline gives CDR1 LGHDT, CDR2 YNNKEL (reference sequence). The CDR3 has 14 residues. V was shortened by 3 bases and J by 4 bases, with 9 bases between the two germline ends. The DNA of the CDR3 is TGTGCCAGCAGCCAGGGGGGGCGCACCGGGGAGCTGTTTTTT. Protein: CASSQGGRTGELFF.

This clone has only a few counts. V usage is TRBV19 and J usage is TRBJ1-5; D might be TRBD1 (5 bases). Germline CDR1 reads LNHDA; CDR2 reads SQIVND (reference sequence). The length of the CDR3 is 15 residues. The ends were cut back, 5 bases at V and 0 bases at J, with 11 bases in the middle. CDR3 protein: CASSGQGGSNQPQHF. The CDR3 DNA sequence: TGTGCCAGTAGTGGGCAGGGAGGTAGCAATCAGCCCCAGCATTTT. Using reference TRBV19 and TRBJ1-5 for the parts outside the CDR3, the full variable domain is DGGITQSPKYLFRKEGQNVTLSCEQNLNHDAMYWYRQDPGQGLRLIYYSQIVNDFQKGDIAEGYSVSREKKESFPLTVTSAQKNPTAFYLCASSGQGGSNQPQHFGDGTRLSIL.

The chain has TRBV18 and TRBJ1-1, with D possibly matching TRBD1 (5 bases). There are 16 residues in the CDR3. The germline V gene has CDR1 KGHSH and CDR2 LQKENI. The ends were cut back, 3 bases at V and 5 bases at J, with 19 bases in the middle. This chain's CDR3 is CASSPPGGGGRTEAFF. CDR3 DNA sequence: TGTGCCAGCTCACCTCCCGGCGGGGGAGGTAGGACTGAAGCTTTCTTT.

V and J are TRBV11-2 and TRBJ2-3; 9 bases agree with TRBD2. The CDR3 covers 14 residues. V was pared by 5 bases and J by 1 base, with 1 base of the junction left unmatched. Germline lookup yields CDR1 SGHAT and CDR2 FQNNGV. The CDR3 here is CASSRTSGTDTQYF. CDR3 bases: TGTGCCAGCAGCAGGACTAGCGGCACAGATACGCAGTATTTT.

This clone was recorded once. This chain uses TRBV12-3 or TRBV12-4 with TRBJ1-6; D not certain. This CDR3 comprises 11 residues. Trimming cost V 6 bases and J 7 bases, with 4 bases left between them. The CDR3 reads CASSRNSPLHF. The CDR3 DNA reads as TGTGCCAGCAGCAGGAATTCACCCCTCCACTTT.

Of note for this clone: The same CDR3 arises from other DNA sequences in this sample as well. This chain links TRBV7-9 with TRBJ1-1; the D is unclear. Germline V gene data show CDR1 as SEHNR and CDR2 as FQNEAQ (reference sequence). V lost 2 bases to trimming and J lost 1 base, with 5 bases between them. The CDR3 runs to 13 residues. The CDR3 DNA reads TGTGCCAGCAGCTTACAGGAGAACACTGAAGCTTTCTTT. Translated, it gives CASSLQENTEAFF.

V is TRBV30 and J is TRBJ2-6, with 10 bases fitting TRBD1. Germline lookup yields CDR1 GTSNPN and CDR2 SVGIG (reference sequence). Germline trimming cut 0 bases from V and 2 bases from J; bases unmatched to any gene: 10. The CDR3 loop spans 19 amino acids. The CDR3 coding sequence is TGTGCCTGGAGTGTATTTGGGACAGGGGCCAACCCTGGGGCCAACGTCCTGACTTTC. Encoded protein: CAWSVFGTGANPGANVLTF.

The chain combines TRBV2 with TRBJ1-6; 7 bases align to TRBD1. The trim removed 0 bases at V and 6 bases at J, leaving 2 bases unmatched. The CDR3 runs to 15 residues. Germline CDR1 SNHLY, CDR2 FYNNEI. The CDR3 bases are TGTGCCAGCAGTGAAGCCCAGGGGGGTAATTCACCCCTCCACTTT. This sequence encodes CASSEAQGGNSPLHF. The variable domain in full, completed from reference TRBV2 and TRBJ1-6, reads EPEVTQTPSHQVTQMGQEVILRCVPISNHLYFYWYRQILGQKVEFLVSFYNNEISEKSEIFDDQFSVERPDGSNFTLKIRSTKLEDSAMYFCASSEAQGGNSPLHFGNGTRLTVT.

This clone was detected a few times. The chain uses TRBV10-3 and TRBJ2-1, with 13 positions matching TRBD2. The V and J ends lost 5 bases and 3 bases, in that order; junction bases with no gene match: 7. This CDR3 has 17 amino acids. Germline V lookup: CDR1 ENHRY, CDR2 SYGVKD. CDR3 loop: CAISYSGLAGVYNEQFF. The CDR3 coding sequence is TGTGCCATCAGTTACTCTGGACTAGCGGGAGTCTACAATGAGCAGTTCTTC.

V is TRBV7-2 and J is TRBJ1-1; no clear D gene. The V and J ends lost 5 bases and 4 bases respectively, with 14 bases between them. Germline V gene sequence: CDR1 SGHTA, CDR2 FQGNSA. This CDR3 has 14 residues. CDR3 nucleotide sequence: TGTGCCAGCAGCCTAGACCGGCGGGGCACTGAAGCTTTCTTT. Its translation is CASSLDRRGTEAFF.

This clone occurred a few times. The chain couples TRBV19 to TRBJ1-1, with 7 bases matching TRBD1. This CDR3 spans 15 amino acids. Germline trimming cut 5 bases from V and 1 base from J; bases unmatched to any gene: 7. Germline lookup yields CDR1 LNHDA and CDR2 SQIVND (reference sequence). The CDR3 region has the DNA TGTGCCAGTAGTTTAACAGGGGTTTCGAACACTGAAGCTTTCTTT. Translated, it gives CASSLTGVSNTEAFF.